The source of this TCR beta chain is a study of cytomegalovirus exposure and HLA in healthy donors. Healthy bone marrow donors made up the cohort. J was trimmed by 1 base and V by 4 bases; bases with no gene match: 6. The CDR3 has 16 residues. The germline V gene has CDR1 SGHAT and CDR2 FQNNGV. Study-wide results and caveats: Reports showed the classifier diagnosing cytomegalovirus status with high specificity and sensitivity. The authors enumerated 180 or so TCR beta chains as linked to cytomegalovirus.

The PCR used 60 Vbeta and 13 Jbeta primers. Per the authors' pipeline: An analysis that came later counted 60 million to 80 million unique TCR beta chains, roughly 11 million shared. Generated by immunoSEQ multiplex PCR, the TCRdb table keeps only in-frame clones and is missing some. V, J and clone size were drawn from that table, and D and trimming were deduced from the DNA. The sample holds some 150,000 clones; 75% to 85% are singletons and the top ten take about 2%. Regarding this clone: Its specificity is not known.

The chain employs TRBV11-2 and TRBJ2-3, with 9 bases fitting TRBD1. This TCR was recovered from a woman between 45 and 65 years old in good health and CMV-seronegative. Material: PBMCs. The CDR3 DNA reads as TGTGCCAGCAGCTCGAAGGGACAGGGAGGCACAGATACGCAGTATTTT. It translates to CASSSKGQGGTDTQYF.